The clone carrying this T cell receptor beta chain has a handful of counts. In the PCR, 60 Vbeta and 13 Jbeta primers were used. The assay was immunoSEQ multiplex PCR, and TCRdb's table has in-frame clones only and misses some. The top ten hold about 0.92% of the sample, which has about 110,000 clones, approximately 70% seen once. The source of the sample is a study of cytomegalovirus exposure and HLA in healthy donors. Germline CDR1 reads SGHRS; CDR2 reads YFSETQ. This CDR3 has 15 amino acids. V shed 4 bases, J shed 5 bases, and the junction held 2 bases outside the gene matches. The receptor comes from a woman aged 30 to 39 in good health and CMV-seronegative. Sequenced input: PBMCs. This chain connects TRBV5-1 to TRBJ2-1, with TRBD2 matching over 14 bases. The CDR3 nucleotides are TGCGCCAGCAGCGGGACTAGCGGGGGTCACAATGAGCAGTTCTTC. It specifies CASSGTSGGHNEQFF.